The rows below give T cell receptor beta chains drawn from one sample of a study of OX40 agonist ivuxolimab in advanced cancers. Some clones are missing from TCRdb's copy, which holds only in-frame ones; the method was immunoSEQ multiplex PCR. The sample lists tens of thousands of clones; 92% were seen once. The sequencing used CD4+ or CD8+ T cells sorted from blood, collected in a trial of the OX40 agonist ivuxolimab. The receptor set was obtained from an adult with an advanced solid tumor such as melanoma, head and neck, liver or kidney cancer. CDR3s include the opening cysteine and the closing phenylalanine or tryptophan. D genes are given only for firm matches. Some rows mark clone size as missing; the rest say once, few, many or name a class of expanded clone.

clone size,V gene,J gene,D gene,CDR3 DNA,CDR3 protein
.,TRBV6-6,TRBJ1-1,.,TGTGCCAGCACCCCAATGGCAGGTTATAACACTGAAGCTTTCTTT,CASTPMAGYNTEAFF
.,TRBV6-1,TRBJ2-5,.,TGTGCCAGCAGTGAAGGGCAAGAGACCCAGTACTTC,CASSEGQETQYF
.,TRBV6-6,TRBJ1-1,.,TGTGCCAGCATCGGTCGAGAAGCTTTCTTT,CASIGREAFF
once,TRBV2,TRBJ2-5,TRBD2,TGTGCCATAAATAGTAGGGAGGGAGAGACCCAGTACTTC,CAINSREGETQYF
.,TRBV19,TRBJ1-3,.,TGTGCCAGTAGTCCCGAGGAGGGGGCTGGAAACACCATATATTTT,CASSPEEGAGNTIYF
once,TRBV9,TRBJ2-1,TRBD2,TGTGCCAGCAGCGTAGTAACTAGCGGGAGGTGGGTCTACAATGAGCAGTTCTTC,CASSVVTSGRWVYNEQFF
.,TRBV6-5,TRBJ1-1,.,TGTGCCAGCAGGACGAGGGGAGGGAACACTGAAGCTTTCTTT,CASRTRGGNTEAFF
once,TRBV5-1,TRBJ2-1,.,TGCGCCAGCAGCTTGGCCCGAGAGACCGATGAGCAGTTCTTC,CASSLARETDEQFF
.,TRBV14,TRBJ2-3,.,TGTGCCAGCGGAAAGACAGGGGAGGGGGATACGCAGTATTTT,CASGKTGEGDTQYF
.,TRBV21-1,TRBJ2-6,.,TGTGCCAGCACCCAAGGGTGGGGCCGGTCTGGGGCCAACGTCCTGACTTTC,CASTQGWGRSGANVLTF
.,TRBV7-6,TRBJ2-7,TRBD1,TGTGCCAGCAGCTTAAATCTCCCGGGACAGGGATTCTACGAGCAGTACTTC,CASSLNLPGQGFYEQYF
.,TRBV27,TRBJ1-6,.,TGTGCCAGCAGTTCCCGGGACAAGGACGGGTATTCACCCCTCCACTTT,CASSSRDKDGYSPLHF
.,TRBV5-1,TRBJ2-7,TRBD2,TGCGCCAGCAGCTATAGTGGGACTAGCTCCTACGAGCAGTACTTC,CASSYSGTSSYEQYF
.,TRBV30,TRBJ2-2,.,TGTGCCTGGAATAAACAGGGTCCCGGGGAGCTGTTTTTT,CAWNKQGPGELFF
.,TRBV27,TRBJ2-3,TRBD1,TGTGCCAGCAGTTCTCCTTCCTCCGGCAGGGGGCATTCAGATACGCAGTATTTT,CASSSPSSGRGHSDTQYF
.,TRBV19,TRBJ1-5,.,TGTGCCAGTAGTATAGATCTCGGGACCCCGAATCAGCCCCAGCATTTT,CASSIDLGTPNQPQHF
.,TRBV30,TRBJ1-5,.,TGTGCCTGGAAGGACGGGATCAATCAGCCCCAGCATTTT,CAWKDGINQPQHF
.,TRBV19,TRBJ1-1,.,TGTGCCAGTAGTATAGTTATAGCCCCCCGGGACACTGAAGCTTTCTTT,CASSIVIAPRDTEAFF
.,TRBV29-1,TRBJ2-7,TRBD1,TGCAGCGTTGGACAGGGAAATGAGCAGTACTTC,CSVGQGNEQYF
.,TRBV6-1,TRBJ2-3,TRBD2,TGTGCCAGCTCGGGGGCGGGAGGCGGAGATACGCAGTATTTT,CASSGAGGGDTQYF
.,TRBV14,TRBJ1-1,.,TGTGCCAGCAGCCAAGTGGCTGCTACTGAAGCTTTCTTT,CASSQVAATEAFF
.,TRBV5-5,TRBJ1-1,.,TGTGCCAGCAAGGGGGGGCAGAACACTGAAGCTTTCTTT,CASKGGQNTEAFF